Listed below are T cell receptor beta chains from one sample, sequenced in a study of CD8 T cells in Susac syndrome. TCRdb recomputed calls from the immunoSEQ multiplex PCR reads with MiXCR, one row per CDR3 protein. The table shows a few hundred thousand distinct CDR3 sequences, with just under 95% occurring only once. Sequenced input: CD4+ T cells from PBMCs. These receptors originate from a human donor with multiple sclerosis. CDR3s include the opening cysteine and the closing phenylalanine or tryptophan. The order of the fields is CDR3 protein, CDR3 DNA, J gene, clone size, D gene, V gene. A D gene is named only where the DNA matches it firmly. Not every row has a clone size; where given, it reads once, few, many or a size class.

CDR3: CAWSVGRDGANVLTF; DNA: TGTGCCTGGAGTGTAGGCAGGGACGGGGCCAACGTCCTGACTTTC; J: TRBJ2-6; size: .; D: .; V: TRBV30
CDR3: CASGAYADTQYF; DNA: TGTGCCAGCGGAGCTTACGCAGATACGCAGTATTTT; J: TRBJ2-3; size: .; D: .; V: TRBV7-2
CDR3: CSARIGGGHDEQFF; DNA: TGCAGTGCTAGAATCGGGGGGGGCCACGATGAGCAGTTCTTC; J: TRBJ2-1; size: .; D: TRBD2; V: TRBV20-1
CDR3: CASSPAGDEQFF; DNA: TGTGCCAGCTCACCAGCGGGGGATGAGCAGTTCTTC; J: TRBJ2-1; size: .; D: TRBD2; V: TRBV18
CDR3: CATSWGRGAPYEQYF; DNA: TGTGCCACCAGCTGGGGGCGTGGGGCGCCCTACGAGCAGTACTTC; J: TRBJ2-7; size: .; D: .; V: TRBV15
CDR3: CAWSVPGTLGATQYF; DNA: TGTGCCTGGAGTGTTCCGGGGACCTTGGGGGCGACCCAGTACTTC; J: TRBJ2-5; size: .; D: .; V: TRBV30
CDR3: CASSLDGGGELFF; DNA: TGTGCCAGCAGCCTAGACGGTGGCGGGGAGCTGTTTTTT; J: TRBJ2-2; size: .; D: .; V: TRBV11-1
CDR3: CASSSEGDYGYTF; DNA: TGTGCCAGCAGTTCCGAGGGGGACTATGGCTACACCTTC; J: TRBJ1-2; size: few; D: .; V: TRBV2
CDR3: CAWSAPGPEAFF; DNA: TGTGCCTGGAGTGCCCCGGGGCCCGAAGCTTTCTTT; J: TRBJ1-1; size: .; D: .; V: TRBV30
CDR3: CASSLAASYGYTF; DNA: TGTGCCAGCAGCTTAGCGGCATCCTATGGCTACACCTTC; J: TRBJ1-2; size: .; D: .; V: TRBV7-2
CDR3: CAWDRDARDQPQHF; DNA: TGTGCCTGGGACCGGGACGCAAGGGATCAGCCCCAGCATTTT; J: TRBJ1-5; size: once; D: .; V: TRBV30
CDR3: CASSPETGKGEKLFF; DNA: TGTGCCAGCAGCCCTGAGACAGGGAAGGGTGAAAAACTGTTTTTT; J: TRBJ1-4; size: .; D: TRBD1; V: TRBV3-1
CDR3: CASSSLLQGGIAQPQHF; DNA: TGTGCCAGCAGTTCTCTCCTGCAAGGGGGAATCGCGCAGCCCCAGCATTTT; J: TRBJ1-5; size: .; D: .; V: TRBV27
CDR3: CASSPGLIGETQYF; DNA: TGTGCCAGCAGCCCCGGTCTGATAGGAGAGACCCAGTACTTC; J: TRBJ2-5; size: .; D: .; V: TRBV5-4
CDR3: CSARGRQGGTGELFF; DNA: TGCAGTGCTAGAGGGAGACAGGGGGGCACCGGGGAGCTGTTTTTT; J: TRBJ2-2; size: once; D: TRBD1; V: TRBV20-1
CDR3: CSVDGVTATNYGYTF; DNA: TGCAGCGTTGATGGGGTGACAGCGACTAACTATGGCTACACCTTC; J: TRBJ1-2; size: .; D: .; V: TRBV29-1
CDR3: CSANQGRGSGELFF; DNA: TGCAGCGCCAACCAGGGCAGGGGGAGCGGGGAGCTGTTTTTT; J: TRBJ2-2; size: .; D: TRBD1; V: TRBV20-1
CDR3: CASSGQIGNIQYF; DNA: TGTGCCAGCAGTGGACAGATAGGAAACATTCAGTACTTC; J: TRBJ2-4; size: .; D: .; V: TRBV6-1
CDR3: CAWSVGDRGRNGNQPQHF; DNA: TGTGCCTGGAGTGTGGGAGACAGGGGGCGGAACGGCAATCAGCCCCAGCATTTT; J: TRBJ1-5; size: .; D: TRBD1; V: TRBV30
CDR3: CASSLEDADNEQFF; DNA: TGTGCCAGCAGCTTAGAGGACGCGGACAATGAGCAGTTCTTC; J: TRBJ2-1; size: .; D: .; V: TRBV11-3
CDR3: CASSQDWSGGKAETQYF; DNA: TGTGCCAGCAGCCAAGATTGGTCAGGGGGAAAGGCGGAGACCCAGTACTTC; J: TRBJ2-5; size: .; D: TRBD1; V: TRBV3-1
CDR3: CAWSPGAGNTIYF; DNA: TGTGCCTGGAGTCCCGGAGCTGGAAACACCATATATTTT; J: TRBJ1-3; size: .; D: .; V: TRBV30
CDR3: CSVETAPYGYTF; DNA: TGCAGCGTTGAGACAGCCCCCTATGGCTACACCTTC; J: TRBJ1-2; size: .; D: .; V: TRBV29-1
CDR3: CASSPETVNYGYTF; DNA: TGCGCCAGCAGCCCAGAGACGGTTAACTATGGCTACACCTTC; J: TRBJ1-2; size: .; D: .; V: TRBV5-1
CDR3: CASSVVGLAGDNEQFF; DNA: TGTGCCAGCAGCGTAGTGGGGCTGGCAGGGGACAATGAGCAGTTCTTC; J: TRBJ2-1; size: .; D: .; V: TRBV9
CDR3: CSVGLAGGIGEQFF; DNA: TGCAGCGTTGGCCTAGCGGGGGGGATCGGTGAGCAGTTCTTC; J: TRBJ2-1; size: .; D: TRBD2; V: TRBV29-1
CDR3: CSGRGGFRDEQFF; DNA: TGCAGCGGCCGGGGCGGCTTTCGGGATGAGCAGTTCTTC; J: TRBJ2-1; size: few; D: .; V: TRBV29-1
CDR3: CASSNYTF; DNA: TGTGCCAGCAGCAACTACACCTTC; J: TRBJ1-2; size: .; D: .; V: TRBV12-3/TRBV12-4
CDR3: CASSELSGGEQFF; DNA: TGTGCCAGCAGCGAACTTAGCGGTGGGGAGCAGTTCTTC; J: TRBJ2-1; size: .; D: .; V: TRBV9
CDR3: CASKGSSGELFF; DNA: TGTGCCAGCAAAGGATCGTCCGGGGAGCTGTTTTTT; J: TRBJ2-2; size: .; D: .; V: TRBV2
CDR3: CASTGARSNQPQHF; DNA: TGTGCCAGCACCGGGGCAAGGAGCAATCAGCCCCAGCATTTT; J: TRBJ1-5; size: once; D: .; V: TRBV2
CDR3: CSARVLAYGYTF; DNA: TGCAGTGCCAGGGTCCTAGCCTATGGCTACACCTTC; J: TRBJ1-2; size: .; D: .; V: TRBV20-1
CDR3: CASSFGQVGVNTEAFF; DNA: TGTGCCAGCTCATTCGGACAGGTGGGGGTGAACACTGAAGCTTTCTTT; J: TRBJ1-1; size: .; D: TRBD1; V: TRBV18
CDR3: CATSRDKGGWAEKLFF; DNA: TGTGCCACCAGCAGAGATAAGGGCGGTTGGGCTGAAAAACTGTTTTTT; J: TRBJ1-4; size: .; D: .; V: TRBV15
CDR3: CAWSEVRSNQPQHF; DNA: TGTGCCTGGAGTGAAGTACGCAGCAATCAGCCCCAGCATTTT; J: TRBJ1-5; size: .; D: .; V: TRBV30
CDR3: CSASAGTTYNEQFF; DNA: TGCAGTGCTTCTGCCGGGACTACCTACAATGAGCAGTTCTTC; J: TRBJ2-1; size: .; D: TRBD2; V: TRBV20-1
CDR3: CASSLPTAEKLFF; DNA: TGTGCCAGCAGCCTACCGACAGCTGAAAAACTGTTTTTT; J: TRBJ1-4; size: .; D: .; V: TRBV5-6
CDR3: CASGRGDTDTQYF; DNA: TGTGCCAGCGGGAGAGGCGACACAGATACGCAGTATTTT; J: TRBJ2-3; size: .; D: .; V: TRBV9
CDR3: CASSLSPSGGSTDTQYF; DNA: TGTGCCAGCAGCTTAAGTCCTAGCGGGGGTTCCACAGATACGCAGTATTTT; J: TRBJ2-3; size: .; D: TRBD2; V: TRBV7-2
CDR3: CASSHNRGGQPQHF; DNA: TGTGCCAGCAGCCATAATCGGGGCGGTCAGCCCCAGCATTTT; J: TRBJ1-5; size: .; D: .; V: TRBV3-1
CDR3: CASSQSGVSNQPQHF; DNA: TGTGCCAGCAGCCAATCGGGGGTGAGCAATCAGCCCCAGCATTTT; J: TRBJ1-5; size: once; D: .; V: TRBV4-2
CDR3: CASSPGRSYGYTF; DNA: TGTGCCAGCAGCCCGGGACGGAGCTATGGCTACACCTTC; J: TRBJ1-2; size: .; D: .; V: TRBV3-1
CDR3: CASSLPLAGTDTQHF; DNA: TGTGCCAGCAGCTTACCCTTAGCGGGCACAGATACGCAGCATTTT; J: TRBJ1-5; size: .; D: .; V: TRBV7-2
CDR3: CASSRTGGDYGYTF; DNA: TGTGCCAGCAGCCGTACAGGGGGCGACTATGGCTACACCTTC; J: TRBJ1-2; size: .; D: TRBD1; V: TRBV5-6
CDR3: CASSTLPPPNSPLHF; DNA: TGTGCCAGCAGTACACTCCCACCGCCGAATTCACCCCTCCACTTT; J: TRBJ1-6; size: .; D: .; V: TRBV27
CDR3: CSASQGGTTGANVLTF; DNA: TGCAGTGCTAGCCAGGGGGGAACTACTGGGGCCAACGTCCTGACTTTC; J: TRBJ2-6; size: .; D: .; V: TRBV20-1
CDR3: CASSATRGGPQETQYF; DNA: TGTGCCAGCAGTGCCACAAGAGGGGGGCCTCAAGAGACCCAGTACTTC; J: TRBJ2-5; size: .; D: .; V: TRBV6-1
CDR3: CSASPSGVSDTQYF; DNA: TGCAGTGCTAGCCCTTCGGGGGTCTCAGATACGCAGTATTTT; J: TRBJ2-3; size: .; D: .; V: TRBV20-1
CDR3: CASSFSGGGASDTQYF; DNA: TGTGCCAGCAGCTTCTCGGGCGGGGGGGCTTCAGATACGCAGTATTTT; J: TRBJ2-3; size: .; D: TRBD2; V: TRBV7-3
CDR3: CASSEAGATTEQFF; DNA: TGTGCCAGCAGTGAAGCGGGAGCTACGACTGAGCAGTTCTTC; J: TRBJ2-1; size: .; D: .; V: TRBV6-1
CDR3: CASSPGTTTLDTQYF; DNA: TGTGCCAGCAGCCCCGGGACTACCACTCTAGATACGCAGTATTTT; J: TRBJ2-3; size: .; D: TRBD2; V: TRBV3-1
CDR3: CSGSPGGTEAFF; DNA: TGCAGCGGCAGCCCAGGGGGGACTGAAGCTTTCTTT; J: TRBJ1-1; size: .; D: TRBD1; V: TRBV29-1
CDR3: CSVAPGITYEQYF; DNA: TGCAGCGTTGCCCCAGGGATCACCTACGAGCAGTACTTC; J: TRBJ2-7; size: few; D: .; V: TRBV29-1
CDR3: CASAPTGPDTQYF; DNA: TGCGCCAGCGCCCCCACAGGGCCAGATACGCAGTATTTT; J: TRBJ2-3; size: .; D: .; V: TRBV5-1
CDR3: CASSNRGRMNTEAFF; DNA: TGTGCCAGCAGCAACAGGGGGCGAATGAACACTGAAGCTTTCTTT; J: TRBJ1-1; size: .; D: TRBD1; V: TRBV25-1
CDR3: CASSQDMGANGETQYF; DNA: TGCGCCAGCAGCCAAGATATGGGGGCGAACGGTGAGACCCAGTACTTC; J: TRBJ2-5; size: .; D: .; V: TRBV4-1
CDR3: CSAPSDRNTEAFF; DNA: TGCAGTGCCCCTTCCGACAGGAACACTGAAGCTTTCTTT; J: TRBJ1-1; size: .; D: .; V: TRBV20-1